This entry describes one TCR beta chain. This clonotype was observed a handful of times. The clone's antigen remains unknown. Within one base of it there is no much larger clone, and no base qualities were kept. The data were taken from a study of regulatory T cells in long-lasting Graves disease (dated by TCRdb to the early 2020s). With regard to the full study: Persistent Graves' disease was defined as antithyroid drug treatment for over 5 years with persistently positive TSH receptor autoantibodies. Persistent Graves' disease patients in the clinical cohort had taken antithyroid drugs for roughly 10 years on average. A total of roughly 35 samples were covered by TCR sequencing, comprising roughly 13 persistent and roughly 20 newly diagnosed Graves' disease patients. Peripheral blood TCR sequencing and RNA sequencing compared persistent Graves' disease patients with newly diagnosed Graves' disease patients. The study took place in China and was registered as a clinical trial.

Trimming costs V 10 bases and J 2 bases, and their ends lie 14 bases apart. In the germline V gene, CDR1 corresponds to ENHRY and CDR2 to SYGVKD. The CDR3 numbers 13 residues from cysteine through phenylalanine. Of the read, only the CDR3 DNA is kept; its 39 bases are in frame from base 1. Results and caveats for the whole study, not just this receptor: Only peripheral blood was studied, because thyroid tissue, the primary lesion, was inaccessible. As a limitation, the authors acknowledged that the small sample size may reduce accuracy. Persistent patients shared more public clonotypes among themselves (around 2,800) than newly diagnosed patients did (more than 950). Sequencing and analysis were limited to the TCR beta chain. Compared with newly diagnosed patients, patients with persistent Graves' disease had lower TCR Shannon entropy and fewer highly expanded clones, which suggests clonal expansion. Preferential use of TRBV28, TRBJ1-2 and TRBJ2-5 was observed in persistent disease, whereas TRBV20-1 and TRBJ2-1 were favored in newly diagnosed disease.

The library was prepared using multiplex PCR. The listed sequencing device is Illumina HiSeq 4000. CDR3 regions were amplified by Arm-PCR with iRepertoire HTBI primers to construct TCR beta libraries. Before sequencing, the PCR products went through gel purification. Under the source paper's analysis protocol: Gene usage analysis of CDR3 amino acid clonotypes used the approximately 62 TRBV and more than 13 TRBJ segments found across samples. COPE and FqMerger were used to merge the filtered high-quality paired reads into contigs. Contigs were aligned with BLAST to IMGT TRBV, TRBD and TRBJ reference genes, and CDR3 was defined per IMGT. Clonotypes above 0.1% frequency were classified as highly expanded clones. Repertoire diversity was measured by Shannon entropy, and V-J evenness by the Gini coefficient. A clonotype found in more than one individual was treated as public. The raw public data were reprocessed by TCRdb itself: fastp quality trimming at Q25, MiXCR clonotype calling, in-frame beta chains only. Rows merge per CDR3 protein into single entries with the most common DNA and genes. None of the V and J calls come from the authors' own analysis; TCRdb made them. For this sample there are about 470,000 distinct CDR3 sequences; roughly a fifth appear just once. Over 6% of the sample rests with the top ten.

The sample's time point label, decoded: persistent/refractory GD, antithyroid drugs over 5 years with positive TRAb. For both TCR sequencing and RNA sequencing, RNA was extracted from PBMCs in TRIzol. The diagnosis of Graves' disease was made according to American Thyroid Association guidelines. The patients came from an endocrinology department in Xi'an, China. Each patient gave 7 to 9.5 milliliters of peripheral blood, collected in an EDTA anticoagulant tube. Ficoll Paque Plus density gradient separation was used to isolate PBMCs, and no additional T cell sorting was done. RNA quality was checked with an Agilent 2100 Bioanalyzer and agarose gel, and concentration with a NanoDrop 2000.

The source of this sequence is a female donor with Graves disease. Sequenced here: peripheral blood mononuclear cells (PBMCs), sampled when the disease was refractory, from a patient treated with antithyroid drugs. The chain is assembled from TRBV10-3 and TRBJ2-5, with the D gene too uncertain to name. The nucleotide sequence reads TGTGCCACCCACGGCGGATTTCAAGAGACCCAGTACTTC. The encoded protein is CATHGGFQETQYF.